This T cell receptor (beta chain) came from a study of technical replicates of blood from several donors. Profiling relied on immunoSEQ multiplex PCR, and the TCRdb table lists in-frame clones only, not all of them. The sample carries more than 65,000 clones, nearly 98% recorded once. Trimming left V 1 base short and J 4 bases short, with 10 bases between. This CDR3 has 14 amino acids. CDR1 and CDR2 (germline): MNHNS, SASEGT. Sequencing was carried out using T cells isolated from PBMCs. The receptor was isolated from a human donor in good health. The gene calls are TRBV6-1 and TRBJ1-1; tentatively, D is TRBD1 (5 bases). The CDR3 DNA follows: TGTGCCAGCAGTGAAGGGGGGGTAATCACTGAAGCTTTCTTT. The encoded protein is CASSEGGVITEAFF.